Below are 12 T cell receptor beta chains sequenced from a single sample in a study of graft-versus-host responses after intestinal transplantation. Antigen specificity for these receptors is unknown. Generated by immunoSEQ multiplex PCR, the TCRdb table keeps only in-frame clones and is missing some. The sample has around 96,000 clones, more than 85% seen once. The source material was unstimulated CD4+ T cells sorted from spleen or lymph node cells, sampled before intestinal transplant. These receptors originate from a human donor who received an intestinal transplant.

The chain carries TRBV7-9 and TRBJ2-7; 7 nucleotides match TRBD2. Germline trimming cut 5 bases from V and 1 base from J; bases unmatched to any gene: 8. CDR3 length: 15 residues. Germline loops: CDR1 SEHNR, CDR2 FQNEAQ (reference sequence). CDR3 nucleotide sequence: TGTGCCAGCAGCACCGGCGGGGGATCATCCTACGAGCAGTACTTC. This codes for CASSTGGGSSYEQYF.

V usage is TRBV5-5 and J usage is TRBJ1-5, with D maybe TRBD1 (5 bases). The CDR3 consists of 17 residues. Germline V gives CDR1 SGHKS, CDR2 YYEKEE (reference sequence). V shed 3 bases and J shed 5 bases, with 21 bases lying between them. In DNA form, the CDR3 reads TGTGCCAGCAGCTCTAGGTGGACCGGTAAAGGGGATCAGCCCCAGCATTTT. It specifies CASSSRWTGKGDQPQHF.

The V gene is TRBV2, the J gene TRBJ2-2; D call uncertain. The ends were cut back, 8 bases at V and 1 base at J, with 11 bases in the middle. The length of the CDR3 is 14 residues. Germline CDR1 and CDR2: SNHLY and FYNNEI. CDR3 in DNA: TGTGCCAGCCTATGGGCGTGGAACACCGGGGAGCTGTTTTTT. Translating gives CASLWAWNTGELFF.

The V and J genes are TRBV6-1 and TRBJ2-7; TRBD1 matches at 11 bases. The CDR3 length is 14 residues. CDR1 and CDR2 from the germline V gene are MNHNS and SASEGT. Trimming at V came to 5 bases and at J to 4 bases, leaving 4 bases not matched to a gene. The CDR3 region is CASSQDRGRYEQYF. The CDR3 DNA reads as TGTGCCAGCAGTCAGGACAGGGGGCGTTACGAGCAGTACTTC.

The chain couples TRBV5-6 to TRBJ2-1, with TRBD1 matching 7 bases. The CDR3 loop spans 17 amino acids. The trim removed 4 bases at V and 0 bases at J, leaving 10 bases unmatched. Per germline, CDR1 SGHDT and CDR2 YYEEEE. CDR3 coding DNA: TGTGCCAGCAGCCCTCCGACAGGGTCTAGCTCCTACAATGAGCAGTTCTTC. The encoded protein is CASSPPTGSSSYNEQFF.

The rearrangement joins TRBV6-4 to TRBJ2-3; 9 bases align to TRBD1. Germline lookup yields CDR1 MRHNA and CDR2 SNTAGT. Trimming at V came to 6 bases and at J to 4 bases, leaving 11 bases not matched to a gene. CDR3 size: 16 residues. The CDR3 nucleotides read TGTGCCAGCAGAGAAACAGGGGGCGCGGGCCCAGATACGCAGTATTTT. Translating gives CASRETGGAGPDTQYF.

The chain has TRBV5-6 and TRBJ2-1, with 7 positions matching TRBD2. The CDR3 has 18 amino acids. CDR1 is SGHDT and CDR2 is YYEEEE in the germline V gene. With 1 base clipped from V and 0 bases from J, the junction kept 10 bases outside the gene matches. The CDR3: CASSLSAGVYVSYNEQFF. DNA for the CDR3: TGTGCCAGCAGCTTGAGTGCGGGAGTCTATGTCTCCTACAATGAGCAGTTCTTC.

In regard to this clone: The same CDR3 arises from other DNA sequences in this sample as well. This chain links TRBV5-5 with TRBJ1-5, with D tentatively TRBD1 (5 bases). The CDR3 spans 14 residues. Germline CDR1 and CDR2: SGHKS and YYEKEE (reference sequence). Deletions cut 0 bases from V and 5 bases from J, with 9 bases between. The CDR3 region has the DNA TGTGCCAGCAGCTTGGCGGGGGGAGATCAGCCCCAGCATTTT. This codes for CASSLAGGDQPQHF.

This chain joins TRBV7-2 and TRBJ2-1, with TRBD1 as a possible D gene (6 bases). The CDR3 runs to 15 residues. Trimming left V 5 bases short and J 1 base short, with 12 bases between. The germline CDR1 and CDR2 sequences are SGHTA and FQGNSA. The CDR3 reads CASSQGSWSYNEQFF. CDR3 DNA: TGTGCCAGCAGCCAGGGGTCTTGGTCCTACAATGAGCAGTTCTTC.

V gene TRBV6-1 combines with J gene TRBJ2-1; 9 positions agree with TRBD2. The CDR3 is 16 residues long. Germline-derived CDR1 and CDR2 are MNHNS and SASEGT. The ends lost 3 bases at V and 4 bases at J; junction bases unmatched: 7. The CDR3 region is CASSEGLALFYNEQFF. CDR3 nucleotides: TGTGCCAGCAGTGAGGGACTAGCTCTTTTTTACAATGAGCAGTTCTTC.

The chain has TRBV5-1 and TRBJ1-2; a possible D gene is TRBD1 (5 bases). V was pared by 0 bases and J by 4 bases, with 7 bases between. CDR3 length equals 13 residues. Germline values: CDR1 SGHRS, CDR2 YFSETQ. CDR3 in amino acids: CASSLEGLYGYTF. As DNA, the CDR3 is TGCGCCAGCAGCTTGGAGGGGCTCTATGGCTACACCTTC.

The DNA of the CDR3 is TGTGCCAGCAGCTTAACCGGACTAGCGGGTTTAGAGACCCAGTACTTC. It specifies CASSLTGLAGLETQYF. The gene calls are TRBV7-2 and TRBJ2-5; 11 bases align to TRBD2. The V and J ends lost 2 bases and 4 bases, in that order; junction bases with no gene match: 6. CDR1 SGHTA and CDR2 FQGNSA come from the germline V gene. The CDR3 is 16 residues long.